This T cell receptor (beta chain) was sequenced during a study of graft-versus-host responses after intestinal transplantation (dated by TCRdb to the early 2020s). Study-level background: Recipients received multivisceral, liver-intestinal, or isolated intestinal transplants. Bulk TCR-beta CDR3 sequencing was used to track graft-versus-host and host-versus-graft alloreactive T cell clones in the graft, circulation and bone marrow after intestinal transplantation. To identify alloreactive clones, pre-transplant mixed lymphocyte reaction products were sequenced and then compared with unstimulated pre-transplant donor and recipient T cells. The cohort enrolled 20 to 25 intestinal transplant recipients, one of whom was a retransplant, and a few patients without pretransplant specimens were excluded. Rather than being sequenced by the commercial service, samples from a few later patients were sequenced in-house on an Illumina MiSeq and processed with MiXCR. A peak of at least 4% donor T cells among recipient peripheral blood mononuclear cells was the definition used for donor T cell macrochimerism. All recipients received anti-thymocyte globulin induction followed by maintenance tacrolimus and steroids for three to four years.

V and J lose 7 bases and 1 base, and a span of 11 bases separates them. CDR1 and CDR2 are read off the germline V gene as SGHTA and FQGNSA. The CDR3 has 14 amino acids, counting the end cysteine and phenylalanine. Just CDR3 DNA is preserved here, 42 bases in frame from base 1. To prepare the library, the immunoSEQ multiplex PCR assay was applied. High-throughput TCR-beta CDR3 sequencing of genomic DNA from most patients was performed by Adaptive Biotechnologies. The study's processing was this. TCR sequencing data for over 15 patients were retrieved from Adaptive's ImmunoSEQ software; a few other patients were processed with MiXCR and VDJtools. CDR3 nucleotide sequences shared between donor and recipient were removed because the origin of such sequences could not be assigned. To count as alloreactive, a clone needed at least 2-fold expansion over unstimulated cells and a minimum CFSE-low frequency of 0.002% (template counts) or 0.001% (read counts). Clones were considered mappable if detected in sequenced pre-transplant spleen, lymph node, or MLR CFSE-low populations of the donor or recipient. The cumulative frequency of alloreactive clones was calculated as a percentage of all sequences, weighted by copy number. Here the immuneACCESS table is served through TCRdb, limited to in-frame sequences with V and J called. Missing clones are a known gap in these copies; in checked studies unresolved V genes cover under half, and the rest lacks a known reason. V and J calls and clone size are given by that table; D and trimming were obtained from the DNA. The table for this sample lists 15,000 to 18,000 clones; 74% of them were counted only once. The ten largest clones take up 3% to 4.5% of the sample.

Results and caveats for the whole study, not just this receptor: Conclusions were limited by the relatively low number and heterogeneity of intestinal transplant patients. In patients with donor T cell macrochimerism, the allografts had high GvH to HvG T cell clonal ratios. GvH clones were detected in recipient bone marrow, and some appeared earlier in ileal mucosa or blood, consistent with an intestinal mucosal origin. Early after transplant, peak levels of circulating GvH clones were associated with declines in HvG clones.

With respect to this clone: Its antigen specificity is not known. No base qualities exist here, and no much larger clone lies one base off it.

To isolate intraepithelial and lamina propria lymphocytes from graft specimens, dithiothreitol, EDTA incubations and collagenase D digestion were used. Bulk TCR-beta sequencing was performed on serial intestinal graft biopsy specimens collected as late as 600 days after transplant. The rearrangement combines TRBV7-2 with TRBJ2-1; TRBD2 is perhaps the D gene, given 5 matching bases. The TCR was taken from a human patient who received an intestinal transplant, so some T cells may come from the graft donor. This sample comprised ileum tissue, obtained 14 days after transplant. The sequence in DNA is TGTGCCAGCACTGTAGCGAGGTCCTACAATGAGCAGTTCTTC. The translation is CASTVARSYNEQFF.